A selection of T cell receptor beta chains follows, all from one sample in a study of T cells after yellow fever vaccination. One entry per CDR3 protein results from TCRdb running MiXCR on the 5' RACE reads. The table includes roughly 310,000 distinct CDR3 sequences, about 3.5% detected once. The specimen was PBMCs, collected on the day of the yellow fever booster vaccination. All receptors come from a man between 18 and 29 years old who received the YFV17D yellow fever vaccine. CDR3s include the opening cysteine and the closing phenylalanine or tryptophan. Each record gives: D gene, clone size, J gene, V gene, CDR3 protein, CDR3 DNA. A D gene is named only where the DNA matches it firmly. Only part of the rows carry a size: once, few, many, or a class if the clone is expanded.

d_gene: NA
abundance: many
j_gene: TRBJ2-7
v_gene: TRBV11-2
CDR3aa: CASSWESSYEQYF
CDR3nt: TGTGCCAGCAGTTGGGAGTCGTCTTACGAGCAGTACTTC

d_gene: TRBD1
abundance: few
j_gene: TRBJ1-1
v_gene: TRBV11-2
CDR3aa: CASSSGRGGVYTEAFF
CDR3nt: TGTGCCAGCAGCTCCGGCAGGGGGGGGGTTTACACTGAAGCTTTCTTT

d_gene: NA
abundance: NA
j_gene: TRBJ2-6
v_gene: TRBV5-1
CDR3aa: CASSPDSPSSGANVLTF
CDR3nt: TGCGCCAGCAGCCCTGACAGCCCGTCCTCTGGGGCCAACGTCCTGACTTTC

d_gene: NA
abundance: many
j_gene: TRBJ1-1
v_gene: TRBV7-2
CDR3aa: CASSFTGFLNTEAFF
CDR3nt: TGTGCCAGCAGCTTTACAGGGTTTCTGAACACTGAAGCTTTCTTT

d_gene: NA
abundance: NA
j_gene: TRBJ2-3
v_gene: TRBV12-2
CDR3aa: CASGVAGGRTDTQYF
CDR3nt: TGTGCAAGTGGGGTAGCGGGGGGCCGGACAGATACGCAGTATTTT

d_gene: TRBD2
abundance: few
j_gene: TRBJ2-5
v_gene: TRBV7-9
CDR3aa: CASSLVWASGGQETQYF
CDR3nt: TGTGCCAGCAGCTTAGTGTGGGCTAGCGGGGGACAAGAGACCCAGTACTTC

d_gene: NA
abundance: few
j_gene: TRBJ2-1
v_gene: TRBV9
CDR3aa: CASSADGTDAYNEQFF
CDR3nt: TGTGCCAGCAGCGCCGACGGGACGGACGCCTACAATGAGCAGTTCTTC

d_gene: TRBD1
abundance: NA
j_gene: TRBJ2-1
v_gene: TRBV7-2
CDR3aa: CASSVYRGDNEQFF
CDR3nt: TGTGCCAGCAGCGTCTACAGGGGAGACAATGAGCAGTTCTTC

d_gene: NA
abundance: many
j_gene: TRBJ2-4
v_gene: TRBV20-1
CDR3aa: CSARVGGTKNIQYF
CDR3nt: TGCAGTGCTAGAGTGGGGGGAACCAAAAACATTCAGTACTTC

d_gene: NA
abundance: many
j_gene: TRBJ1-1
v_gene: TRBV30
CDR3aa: CAWYSGSEAFF
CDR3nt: TGTGCCTGGTACAGTGGCTCTGAAGCTTTCTTT

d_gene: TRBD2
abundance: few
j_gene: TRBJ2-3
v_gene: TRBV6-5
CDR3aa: CASSYSALAGSTDTQYF
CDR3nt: TGTGCCAGCAGTTACTCGGCTTTAGCGGGGAGCACAGATACGCAGTATTTT

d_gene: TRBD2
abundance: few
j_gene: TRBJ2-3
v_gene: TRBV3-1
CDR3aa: CASSQAPVAGGSDTQYF
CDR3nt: TGTGCCAGCAGCCAGGCCCCCGTAGCGGGGGGTTCAGATACGCAGTATTTT

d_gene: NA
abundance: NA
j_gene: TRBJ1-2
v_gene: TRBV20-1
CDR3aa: CSARDRANYGYTF
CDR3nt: TGCAGTGCTAGGGACAGAGCTAACTATGGCTACACCTTC

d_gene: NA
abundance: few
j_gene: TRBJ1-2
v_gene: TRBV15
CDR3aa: CATSRGGDGYTF
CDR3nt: TGTGCCACCAGCAGGGGAGGGGACGGCTACACCTTC